This passage covers 6 T cell receptor beta chains from one sample sequenced in a study of cytomegalovirus exposure and HLA in healthy donors. Measured with immunoSEQ multiplex PCR; TCRdb has only the in-frame clones, and not every one. The table shows about 160,000 clones, with approximately 87% occurring only once. Source material: PBMCs. These receptors all come from a woman in her 30s in good health and CMV-seronegative.

The chain links TRBV4-3 to TRBJ2-7; a weak D match, TRBD1 (5 bases). Germline V CDR1 and CDR2: LGHNA, YSLEER. The CDR3 contains 13 residues. Trimming removed 0 bases from V and 10 bases from J, with 13 bases in between. The CDR3 here is CASSQDRARVQYF. The DNA for the CDR3 is TGCGCCAGCAGCCAAGATCGGGCCAGGGTACAGTACTTC.

The chain is built from TRBV9 and TRBJ1-3; 12 bases line up with TRBD1. The CDR3 has 16 amino acids. The trim removed 3 bases at V and 2 bases at J, leaving 3 bases unmatched. CDR1 SGDLS and CDR2 YYNGEE come from the germline V gene. The CDR3 sequence is CASSEGQGAAGNTIYF. The DNA of the CDR3 is TGTGCCAGCAGCGAGGGACAGGGGGCTGCTGGAAACACCATATATTTT.

The chain joins TRBV2 to TRBJ1-5; no firm D call. From germline, CDR1 is SNHLY and CDR2 FYNNEI. This CDR3 contains 11 residues. With 4 bases removed from V and 10 bases from J, the gap between germline ends came to 8 bases. CDR3 sequence (DNA): TGTGCCAGCAGTGCCCCCCGACCCCAGCATTTT. It codes for CASSAPRPQHF.

The chain carries TRBV7-3 and TRBJ1-2, with D perhaps matching TRBD1 (5 bases). V lost 5 bases, J lost 7 bases, and 14 bases lay in between. This CDR3 comprises 13 residues. CDR1 is SGHTA and CDR2 is FQGTGA in the germline V gene. The CDR3 reads CASSPQTGGGYTF. In DNA, the CDR3 is TGTGCCAGCAGCCCGCAAACAGGTGGTGGCTACACCTTC.

This clone was counted only a few times. The chain recombines TRBV5-4 with TRBJ2-7, with 7 bases identical to TRBD1. There are 14 residues in the CDR3. V was pared by 9 bases and J by 2 bases, with 11 bases of the junction left unmatched. Germline V gene data show CDR1 as SGHNT and CDR2 as YYREEE (reference sequence). Here the CDR3 DNA reads TGTGCCATAGGAACAGGGGTCGCGCCCTACGAGCAGTACTTC. It encodes CAIGTGVAPYEQYF. The complete variable domain, with remaining parts taken from reference TRBV5-4 and TRBJ2-7, reads ETGVTQSPTHLIKTRGQQVTLRCSSQSGHNTVSWYQQALGQGPQFIFQYYREEENGRGNFPPRFSGLQFPNYSSELNVNALELDDSALYLCAIGTGVAPYEQYFGPGTRLTVT.

The chain links TRBV5-1 to TRBJ2-2; 8 nucleotides align to TRBD2. The J segment lost 1 base and the V segment lost 4 bases, leaving 18 bases of the junction unmatched. Germline-derived CDR1 and CDR2 are SGHRS and YFSETQ. This CDR3 comprises 20 residues. DNA for the CDR3: TGCGCCAGCAGCCTCGGAGGGGTAGCGGGGAGAAGAAAGAACACCGGGGAGCTGTTTTTT. Protein product: CASSLGGVAGRRKNTGELFF.